These T cell receptor beta chains were read from a single sample in a study of OX40 agonist ivuxolimab in advanced cancers. Here immunoSEQ multiplex PCR was the method, and the copy in TCRdb shows in-frame clones only, minus some. This sample yields about 21,000 clones, of which 80% to 85% are seen a single time; approximately 13% belongs to the top ten. Source: CD4+ or CD8+ T cells sorted from blood, taken in a trial of the OX40 agonist ivuxolimab. These TCRs come from an adult with an advanced solid tumor such as melanoma, head and neck, liver or kidney cancer. Each CDR3 is given with its conserved first and last residue. A D gene is named only where the DNA matches it firmly. Part of the rows lack a size; the others show once, few, many or a class for expanded clones.

size: NA
V: TRBV25-1
length: 15
D: NA
J: TRBJ1-6
DNA: TGTGCCAGCAGTCCAATGGCAGGGGATACTTCACCCCTCCACTTT
CDR3: CASSPMAGDTSPLHF

size: few
V: TRBV13
length: 14
D: NA
J: TRBJ1-1
DNA: TGTGCCAGCAGCTTACAACGGATGAACACTGAAGCTTTCTTT
CDR3: CASSLQRMNTEAFF

size: NA
V: TRBV5-6
length: 15
D: NA
J: TRBJ1-2
DNA: TGTGCCAGCAGCTTGGCTCGGGAAGAGGACTATGGCTACACCTTC
CDR3: CASSLAREEDYGYTF

size: NA
V: TRBV16
length: 13
D: NA
J: TRBJ1-5
DNA: TGTGCCAGCAGCCCAACAGGGAATCAGCCCCAGCATTTT
CDR3: CASSPTGNQPQHF

size: NA
V: TRBV23-1
length: 14
D: NA
J: TRBJ1-2
DNA: TGCGCCAGCAGCCGGGACCCCGGCTACTATGGCTACACCTTC
CDR3: CASSRDPGYYGYTF

size: NA
V: TRBV6-5
length: 14
D: NA
J: TRBJ1-1
DNA: TGTGCCAGCAGTTACGTCCAGGGGAACACTGAAGCTTTCTTT
CDR3: CASSYVQGNTEAFF

size: NA
V: TRBV2
length: 16
D: NA
J: TRBJ1-3
DNA: TGTGCCAGCAGTGAAGTCGGGGGCAGCACCGGAAACACCATATATTTT
CDR3: CASSEVGGSTGNTIYF

size: once
V: TRBV14
length: 13
D: NA
J: TRBJ1-1
DNA: TGTGCCAGCAGCCCCGGACAGCACACTGAAGCTTTCTTT
CDR3: CASSPGQHTEAFF

size: few
V: TRBV11-2
length: 13
D: NA
J: TRBJ2-7
DNA: TGTGCCAGCAGCTTGTTCGGGGGCTTGGAGCAGTACTTC
CDR3: CASSLFGGLEQYF

size: NA
V: TRBV9
length: 16
D: TRBD2
J: TRBJ2-3
DNA: TGTGCCAGCAGCCCTAGCGGGGGGCCGTTGGGGGATACGCAGTATTTT
CDR3: CASSPSGGPLGDTQYF

size: few
V: TRBV27
length: 12
D: NA
J: TRBJ1-5
DNA: TGTGCCAGCAGTCCGAGAAATCAGCCCCAGCATTTT
CDR3: CASSPRNQPQHF

size: NA
V: TRBV7-9
length: 14
D: NA
J: TRBJ1-3
DNA: TGTGCCAGCGGAGGGGAGAGCCCGCGGGACACCATATATTTT
CDR3: CASGGESPRDTIYF

size: NA
V: TRBV6-4
length: 15
D: TRBD2
J: TRBJ2-3
DNA: TGTGCCAGCAGTGCCCTAGCGGGGGGTGCAGATACGCAGTATTTT
CDR3: CASSALAGGADTQYF

size: NA
V: TRBV9
length: 15
D: NA
J: TRBJ2-2
DNA: TGTGCCAGCAGCGTAGAAGGGGAAGGCACCGGGGAGCTGTTTTTT
CDR3: CASSVEGEGTGELFF

size: NA
V: TRBV15
length: 12
D: TRBD1
J: TRBJ1-1
DNA: TGTGCCACCAGCAGGGGGGACAGGGAAGCTTTCTTT
CDR3: CATSRGDREAFF

size: NA
V: TRBV13
length: 12
D: NA
J: TRBJ1-2
DNA: TGTGCCAGCTCGGGGAGGCCGCGGGGCTACACCTTC
CDR3: CASSGRPRGYTF

size: NA
V: TRBV9
length: 15
D: TRBD1
J: TRBJ1-3
DNA: TGTGCCAGCAGCACACAGGGGAGCTCTGGAAACACCATATATTTT
CDR3: CASSTQGSSGNTIYF

size: NA
V: TRBV6-5
length: 15
D: TRBD1
J: TRBJ2-1
DNA: TGTGCCAGCAGCCAAGACAGGGGTTCCTACAATGAGCAGTTCTTC
CDR3: CASSQDRGSYNEQFF

size: once
V: TRBV4-3
length: 14
D: NA
J: TRBJ1-2
DNA: TGCGCCAGCAGCCAAGCAGGGGCGGCCTATGGCTACACCTTC
CDR3: CASSQAGAAYGYTF

size: NA
V: TRBV11-2
length: 11
D: NA
J: TRBJ2-6
DNA: TGTGCCAGCAGCTTAGGCGCTGGCTTGGCTTTC
CDR3: CASSLGAGLAF

size: few
V: TRBV29-1
length: 18
D: TRBD2
J: TRBJ2-1
DNA: TGCAGCGTAACACAAAGGCGGGGGGGCCGGGGACTATACAATGAGCAGTTCTTC
CDR3: CSVTQRRGGRGLYNEQFF

size: NA
V: TRBV4-2
length: 11
D: NA
J: TRBJ2-5
DNA: TGTGCCAGCAGCCAAGCTAGAAGCCAGTACTTC
CDR3: CASSQARSQYF

size: NA
V: TRBV5-4
length: 14
D: NA
J: TRBJ2-7
DNA: TGTGCCAGCAGCCCGGGACAATTGAACTACGAGCAGTACTTC
CDR3: CASSPGQLNYEQYF

size: NA
V: TRBV18
length: 14
D: TRBD1
J: TRBJ1-1
DNA: TGTGCCAGCTCACCAGGGACAGTGAACACTGAAGCTTTCTTT
CDR3: CASSPGTVNTEAFF

size: NA
V: TRBV7-2
length: 19
D: NA
J: TRBJ1-2
DNA: TGTGCCAGCAGCTTAGCGCAGTGGGAACCCCTCATATTTCGCGGGGGCTACACCTTC
CDR3: CASSLAQWEPLIFRGGYTF

size: NA
V: TRBV19
length: 16
D: TRBD1
J: TRBJ1-3
DNA: TGTGCCAGTAGTATATCAGCGACAGGGGCTGGAAACACCATATATTTT
CDR3: CASSISATGAGNTIYF

size: NA
V: TRBV6-5
length: 14
D: NA
J: TRBJ1-5
DNA: TGTGCCAGCACCCCGGCTGCACGGGGTCAGCCCCAGCATTTT
CDR3: CASTPAARGQPQHF

size: NA
V: TRBV6-6
length: 15
D: NA
J: TRBJ1-1
DNA: TGTGCCAGCAGTTACGACGGGATCGAGAACACTGAAGCTTTCTTT
CDR3: CASSYDGIENTEAFF

size: NA
V: TRBV11-3
length: 15
D: TRBD1
J: TRBJ1-2
DNA: TGTGCCAGCAGCCCCGACAGGGTTGAGGGCTATGGCTACACCTTC
CDR3: CASSPDRVEGYGYTF

size: NA
V: TRBV5-4
length: 13
D: NA
J: TRBJ1-4
DNA: TGTGCCAGCAGCCCCACCTTTGGCGAAAAACTGTTTTTT
CDR3: CASSPTFGEKLFF

size: once
V: TRBV6-5
length: 13
D: NA
J: TRBJ2-7
DNA: TGTGCCAGCAGCGAAGGTCAGGCCTACGAGCAGTACTTC
CDR3: CASSEGQAYEQYF

size: NA
V: TRBV7-8
length: 14
D: NA
J: TRBJ2-1
DNA: TGTGCCAGCAGCTTAGTGGACAGCTACAATGAGCAGTTCTTC
CDR3: CASSLVDSYNEQFF

size: few
V: TRBV7-9
length: 13
D: NA
J: TRBJ2-7
DNA: TGTGCCAGTAGAGATGGTTACCACTACGAGCAGTACTTC
CDR3: CASRDGYHYEQYF

size: NA
V: TRBV9
length: 12
D: NA
J: TRBJ2-1
DNA: TGTGCCAGCAGCGTAGGGCACCGTGAGCAGTTCTTC
CDR3: CASSVGHREQFF

size: NA
V: TRBV5-1
length: 17
D: TRBD1
J: TRBJ2-2
DNA: TGCGCCAGCAGCTCATCCACTAGGGGGCCCTCCACCGGGGAGCTGTTTTTT
CDR3: CASSSSTRGPSTGELFF

size: NA
V: TRBV7-9
length: 14
D: NA
J: TRBJ1-3
DNA: TGTGCCAGCAGCGCCTACGACTCTGGAAACACCATATATTTT
CDR3: CASSAYDSGNTIYF

size: NA
V: TRBV29-1
length: 13
D: NA
J: TRBJ1-2
DNA: TGCAGCGTTGAAGGGGGTGAAGACTATGGCTACACCTTC
CDR3: CSVEGGEDYGYTF

size: once
V: TRBV11-3
length: 17
D: NA
J: TRBJ2-5
DNA: TGTGCCAGCAGCTCACACCTCAATTTAGCGGATAAAGAGACCCAGTACTTC
CDR3: CASSSHLNLADKETQYF

size: NA
V: TRBV9
length: 15
D: NA
J: TRBJ2-3
DNA: TGTGCCAGCAGCTCCTTGGCAGGGTCCACAGATACGCAGTATTTT
CDR3: CASSSLAGSTDTQYF

size: NA
V: TRBV6-5
length: 15
D: NA
J: TRBJ2-4
DNA: TGTGCCAGCAGTCAACGGGGGGCCCTCAAAAACATTCAGTACTTC
CDR3: CASSQRGALKNIQYF

size: NA
V: TRBV7-9
length: 12
D: NA
J: TRBJ2-1
DNA: TGTGCCAGCAGCCTGTTCTCTCGTGAGCAGTTCTTC
CDR3: CASSLFSREQFF

size: NA
V: TRBV4-3
length: 15
D: NA
J: TRBJ1-1
DNA: TGCGCCAGCAGCCAAGGGGCGGGGCCGGACACTGAAGCTTTCTTT
CDR3: CASSQGAGPDTEAFF

size: few
V: TRBV9
length: 11
D: NA
J: TRBJ1-2
DNA: TGTGCCAGCGGGGGCTGGTATGGCTACACCTTC
CDR3: CASGGWYGYTF

size: NA
V: TRBV16
length: 16
D: NA
J: TRBJ1-5
DNA: TGTGCCAGCAGCCTCAATCTGGGGGATAGCAATCAGCCCCAGCATTTT
CDR3: CASSLNLGDSNQPQHF

size: few
V: TRBV5-1
length: 12
D: NA
J: TRBJ1-1
DNA: TGCGCCAGCAGCTACAATTTGGCTGAAGCTTTCTTT
CDR3: CASSYNLAEAFF

size: NA
V: TRBV13
length: 13
D: NA
J: TRBJ2-5
DNA: TGTGCCAGCAGCTCCAGTACACAAGAGACCCAGTACTTC
CDR3: CASSSSTQETQYF